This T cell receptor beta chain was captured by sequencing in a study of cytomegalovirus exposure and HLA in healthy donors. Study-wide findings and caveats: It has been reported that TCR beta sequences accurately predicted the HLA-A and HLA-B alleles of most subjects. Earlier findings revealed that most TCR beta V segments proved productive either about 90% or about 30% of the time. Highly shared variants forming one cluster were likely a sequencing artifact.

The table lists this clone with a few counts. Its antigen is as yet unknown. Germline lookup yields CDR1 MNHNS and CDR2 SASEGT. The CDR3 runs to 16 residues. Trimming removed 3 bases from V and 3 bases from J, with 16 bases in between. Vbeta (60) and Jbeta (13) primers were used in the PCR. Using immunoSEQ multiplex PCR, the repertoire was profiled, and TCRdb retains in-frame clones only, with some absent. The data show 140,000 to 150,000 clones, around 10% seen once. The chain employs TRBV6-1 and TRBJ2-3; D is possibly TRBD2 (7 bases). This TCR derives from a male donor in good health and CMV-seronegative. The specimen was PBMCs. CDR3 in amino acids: CASSDSGGRFTDTQYF. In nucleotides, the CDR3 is TGTGCCAGCAGTGATTCGGGGGGCAGGTTTACAGATACGCAGTATTTT.